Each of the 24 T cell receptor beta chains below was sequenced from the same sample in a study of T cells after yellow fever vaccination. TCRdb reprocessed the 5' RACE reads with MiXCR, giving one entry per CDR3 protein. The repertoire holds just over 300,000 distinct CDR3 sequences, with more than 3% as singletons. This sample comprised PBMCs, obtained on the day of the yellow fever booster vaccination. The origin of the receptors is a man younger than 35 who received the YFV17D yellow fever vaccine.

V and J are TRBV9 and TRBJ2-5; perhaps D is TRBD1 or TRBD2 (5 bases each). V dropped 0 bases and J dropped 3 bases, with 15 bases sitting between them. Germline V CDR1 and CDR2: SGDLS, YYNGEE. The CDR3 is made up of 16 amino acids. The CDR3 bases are TGTGCCAGCAGCGTAGGGGCACGGGGCGATGAAGAGACCCAGTACTTC. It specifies CASSVGARGDEETQYF.

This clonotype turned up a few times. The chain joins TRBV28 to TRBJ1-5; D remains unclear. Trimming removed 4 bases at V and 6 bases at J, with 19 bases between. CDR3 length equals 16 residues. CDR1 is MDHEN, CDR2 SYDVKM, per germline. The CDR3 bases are TGTGCCAGCAGTTCAACCGGGCCGGGATGGGGTCAGCCCCAGCATTTT. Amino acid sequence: CASSSTGPGWGQPQHF.

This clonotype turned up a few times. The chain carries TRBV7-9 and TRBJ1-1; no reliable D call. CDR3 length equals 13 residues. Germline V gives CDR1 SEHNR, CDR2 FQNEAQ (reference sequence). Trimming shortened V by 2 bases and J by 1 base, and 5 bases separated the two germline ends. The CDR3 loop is CASSLQWNTEAFF. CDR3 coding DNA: TGTGCCAGCAGCTTACAATGGAACACTGAAGCTTTCTTT.

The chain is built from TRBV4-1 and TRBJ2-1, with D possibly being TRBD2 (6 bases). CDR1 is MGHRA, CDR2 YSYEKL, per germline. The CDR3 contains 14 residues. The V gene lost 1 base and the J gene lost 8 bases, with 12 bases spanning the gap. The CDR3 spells CASSQGGPGDEQFF. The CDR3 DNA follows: TGCGCCAGCAGCCAAGGGGGACCGGGGGATGAGCAGTTCTTC.

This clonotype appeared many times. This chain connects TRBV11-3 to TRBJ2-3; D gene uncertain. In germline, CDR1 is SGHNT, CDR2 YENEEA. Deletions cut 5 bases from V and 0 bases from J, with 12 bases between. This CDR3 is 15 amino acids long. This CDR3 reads CASSPGRQSTDTQYF. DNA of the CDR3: TGTGCCAGCAGCCCAGGACGGCAAAGCACAGATACGCAGTATTTT.

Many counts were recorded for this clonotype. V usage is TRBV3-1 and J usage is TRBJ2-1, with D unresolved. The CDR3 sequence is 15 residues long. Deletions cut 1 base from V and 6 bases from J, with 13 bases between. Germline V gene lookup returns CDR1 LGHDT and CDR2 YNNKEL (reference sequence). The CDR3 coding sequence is TGTGCCAGCAGCCAAGTTGTAGCCGGATCCAATGAGCAGTTCTTC. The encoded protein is CASSQVVAGSNEQFF.

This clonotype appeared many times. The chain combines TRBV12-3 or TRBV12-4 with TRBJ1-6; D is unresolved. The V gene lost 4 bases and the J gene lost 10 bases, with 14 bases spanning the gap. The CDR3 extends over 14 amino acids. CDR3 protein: CASSSPPGISPLHF. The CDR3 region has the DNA TGTGCCAGCAGTTCCCCCCCGGGGATCTCACCCCTCCACTTT.

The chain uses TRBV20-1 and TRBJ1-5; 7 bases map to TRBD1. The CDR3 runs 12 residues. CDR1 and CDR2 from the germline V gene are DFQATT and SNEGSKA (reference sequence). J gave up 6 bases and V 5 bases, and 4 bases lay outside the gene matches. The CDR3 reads CSASQGSQPQHF. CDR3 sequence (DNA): TGCAGTGCTTCACAGGGGTCTCAGCCCCAGCATTTT.

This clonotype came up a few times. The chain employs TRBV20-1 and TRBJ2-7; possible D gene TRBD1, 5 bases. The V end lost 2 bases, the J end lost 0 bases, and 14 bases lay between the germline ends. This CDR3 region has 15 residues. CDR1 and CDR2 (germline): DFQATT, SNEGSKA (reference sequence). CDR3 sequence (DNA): TGCAGTGCTAGACCCCGTTGGGGCAGCTCCTACGAGCAGTACTTC. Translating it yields CSARPRWGSSYEQYF.

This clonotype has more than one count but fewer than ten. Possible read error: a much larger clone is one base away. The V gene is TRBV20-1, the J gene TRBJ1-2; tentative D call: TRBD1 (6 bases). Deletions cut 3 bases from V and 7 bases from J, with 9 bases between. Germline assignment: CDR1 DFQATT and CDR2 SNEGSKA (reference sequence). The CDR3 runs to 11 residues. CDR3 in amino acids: CSASKGGGYTF. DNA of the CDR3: TGCAGTGCTAGTAAAGGGGGTGGCTACACCTTC.

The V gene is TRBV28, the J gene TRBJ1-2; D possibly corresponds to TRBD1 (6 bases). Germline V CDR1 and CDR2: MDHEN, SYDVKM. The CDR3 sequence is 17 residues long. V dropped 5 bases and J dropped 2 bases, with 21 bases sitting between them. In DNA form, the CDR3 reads TGTGCCAGCAGTCCAAGGGGGGGGCGACTGAACAACTATGGCTACACCTTC. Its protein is CASSPRGGRLNNYGYTF.

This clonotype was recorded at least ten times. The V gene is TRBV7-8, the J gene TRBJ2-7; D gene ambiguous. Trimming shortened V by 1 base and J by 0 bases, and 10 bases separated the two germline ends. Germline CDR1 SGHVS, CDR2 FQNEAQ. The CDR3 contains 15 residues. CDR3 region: CASSLGARGSYEQYV. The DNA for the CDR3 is TGTGCCAGCAGCTTAGGGGCCAGAGGCTCCTACGAGCAGTACGTC.

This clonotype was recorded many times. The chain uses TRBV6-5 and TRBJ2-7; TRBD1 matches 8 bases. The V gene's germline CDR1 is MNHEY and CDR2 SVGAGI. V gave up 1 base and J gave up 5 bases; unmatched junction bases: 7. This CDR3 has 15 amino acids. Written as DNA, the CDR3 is TGTGCCAGCAGTTACTTCAAGAGGACAGGGCACGAGCAGTACTTC. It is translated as CASSYFKRTGHEQYF.

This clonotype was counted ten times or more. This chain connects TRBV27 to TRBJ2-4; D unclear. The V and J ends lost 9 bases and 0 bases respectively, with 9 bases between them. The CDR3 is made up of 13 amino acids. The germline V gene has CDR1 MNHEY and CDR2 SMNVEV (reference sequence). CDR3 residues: CASSGLAKNIQYF. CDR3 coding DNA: TGTGCCAGTTCAGGTCTAGCCAAAAACATTCAGTACTTC.

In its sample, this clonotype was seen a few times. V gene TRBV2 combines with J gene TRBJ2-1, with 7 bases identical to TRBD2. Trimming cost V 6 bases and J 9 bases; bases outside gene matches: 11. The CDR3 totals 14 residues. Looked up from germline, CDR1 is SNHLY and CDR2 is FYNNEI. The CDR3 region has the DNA TGTGCCAGCAGGGACCGGACTAGGTCTAGTGAGCAGTTCTTC. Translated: CASRDRTRSSEQFF.

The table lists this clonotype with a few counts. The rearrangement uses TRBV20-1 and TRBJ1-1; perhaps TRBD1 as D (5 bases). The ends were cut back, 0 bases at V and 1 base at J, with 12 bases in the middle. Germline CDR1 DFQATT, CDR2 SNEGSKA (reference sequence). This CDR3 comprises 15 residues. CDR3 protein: CSARDWRTQNTEAFF. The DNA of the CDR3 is TGCAGTGCTAGAGATTGGCGGACACAGAACACTGAAGCTTTCTTT.

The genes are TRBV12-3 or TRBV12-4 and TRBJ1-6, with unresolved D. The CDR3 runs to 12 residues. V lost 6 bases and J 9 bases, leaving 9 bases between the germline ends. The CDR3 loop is CASSSGTSPLHF. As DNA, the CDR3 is TGTGCCAGCAGCTCCGGTACTTCACCCCTCCACTTT.

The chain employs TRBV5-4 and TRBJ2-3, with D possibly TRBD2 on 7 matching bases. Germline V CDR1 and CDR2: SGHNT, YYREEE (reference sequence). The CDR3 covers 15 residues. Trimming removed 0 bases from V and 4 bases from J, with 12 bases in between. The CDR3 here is CASSLDQGRADTQYF. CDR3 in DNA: TGTGCCAGCAGCTTGGATCAGGGGAGGGCAGATACGCAGTATTTT. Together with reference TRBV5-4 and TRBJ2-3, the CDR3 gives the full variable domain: ETGVTQSPTHLIKTRGQQVTLRCSSQSGHNTVSWYQQALGQGPQFIFQYYREEENGRGNFPPRFSGLQFPNYSSELNVNALELDDSALYLCASSLDQGRADTQYFGPGTRLTVL.

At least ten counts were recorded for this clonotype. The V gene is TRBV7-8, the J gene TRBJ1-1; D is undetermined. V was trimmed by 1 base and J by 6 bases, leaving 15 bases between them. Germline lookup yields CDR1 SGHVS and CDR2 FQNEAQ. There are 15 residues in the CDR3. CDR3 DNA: TGTGCCAGCAGCTTAGAACGGGTAGGTTTCGCTGAAGCTTTCTTT. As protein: CASSLERVGFAEAFF.

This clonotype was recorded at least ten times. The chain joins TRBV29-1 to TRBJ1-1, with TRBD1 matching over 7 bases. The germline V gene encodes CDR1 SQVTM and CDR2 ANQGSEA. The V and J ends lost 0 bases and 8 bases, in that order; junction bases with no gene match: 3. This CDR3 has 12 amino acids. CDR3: CSVEDYRGEAFF. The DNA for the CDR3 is TGCAGCGTTGAAGATTACAGGGGAGAAGCTTTCTTT.

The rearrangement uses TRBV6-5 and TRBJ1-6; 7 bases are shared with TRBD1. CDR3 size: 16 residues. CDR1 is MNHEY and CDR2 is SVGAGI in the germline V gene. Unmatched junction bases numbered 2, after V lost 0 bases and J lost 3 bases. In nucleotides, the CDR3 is TGTGCCAGCAGTTACTCGGGACAGCTCTATAATTCACCCCTCCACTTT. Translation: CASSYSGQLYNSPLHF.

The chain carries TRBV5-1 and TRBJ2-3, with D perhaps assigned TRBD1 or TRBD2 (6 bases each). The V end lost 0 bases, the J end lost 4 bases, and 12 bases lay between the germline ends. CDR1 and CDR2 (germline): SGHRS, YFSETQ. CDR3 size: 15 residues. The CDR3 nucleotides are TGCGCCAGCAGCTTGGCCGCGGGACACCCAGATACGCAGTATTTT. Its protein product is CASSLAAGHPDTQYF. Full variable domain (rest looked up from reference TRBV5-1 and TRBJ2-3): KAGVTQTPRYLIKTRGQQVTLSCSPISGHRSVSWYQQTPGQGLQFLFEYFSETQRNKGNFPGRFSGRQFSNSRSEMNVSTLELGDSALYLCASSLAAGHPDTQYFGPGTRLTVL.

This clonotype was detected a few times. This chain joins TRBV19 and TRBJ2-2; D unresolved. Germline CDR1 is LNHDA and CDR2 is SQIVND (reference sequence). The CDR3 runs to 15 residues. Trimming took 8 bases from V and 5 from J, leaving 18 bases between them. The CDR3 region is CASAPDRPRTGELFF. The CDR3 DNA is TGTGCCAGTGCGCCGGACCGCCCCCGAACCGGGGAGCTGTTTTTT.

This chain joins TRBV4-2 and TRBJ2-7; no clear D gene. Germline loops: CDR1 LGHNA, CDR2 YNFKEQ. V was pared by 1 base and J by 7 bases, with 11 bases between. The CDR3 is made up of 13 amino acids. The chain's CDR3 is CASSQAAEREQYV. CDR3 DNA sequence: TGTGCCAGCAGCCAAGCCGCAGAACGTGAGCAGTACGTC.